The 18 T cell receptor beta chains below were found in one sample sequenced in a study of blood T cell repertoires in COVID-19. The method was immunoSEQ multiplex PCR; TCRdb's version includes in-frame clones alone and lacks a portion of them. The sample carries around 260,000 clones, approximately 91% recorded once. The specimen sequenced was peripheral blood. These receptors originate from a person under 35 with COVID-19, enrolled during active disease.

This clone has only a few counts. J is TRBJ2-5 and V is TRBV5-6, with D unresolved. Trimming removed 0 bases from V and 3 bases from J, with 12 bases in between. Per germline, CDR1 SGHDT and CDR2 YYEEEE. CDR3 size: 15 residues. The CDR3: CASSLVPNGEETQYF. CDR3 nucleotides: TGTGCCAGCAGCTTGGTCCCCAACGGAGAAGAGACCCAGTACTTC.

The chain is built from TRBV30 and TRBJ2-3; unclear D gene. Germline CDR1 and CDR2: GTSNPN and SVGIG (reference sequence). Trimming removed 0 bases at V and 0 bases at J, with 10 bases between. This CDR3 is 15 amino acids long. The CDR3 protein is CAWSVTGWSTDTQYF. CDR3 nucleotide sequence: TGTGCCTGGAGTGTCACCGGGTGGAGCACAGATACGCAGTATTTT.

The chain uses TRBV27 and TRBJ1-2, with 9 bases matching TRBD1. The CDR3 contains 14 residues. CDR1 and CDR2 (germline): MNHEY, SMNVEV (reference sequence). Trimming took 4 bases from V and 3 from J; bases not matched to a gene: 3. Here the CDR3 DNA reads TGTGCCAGCAGTTGGACAGGGGACGACTATGGCTACACCTTC. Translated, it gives CASSWTGDDYGYTF.

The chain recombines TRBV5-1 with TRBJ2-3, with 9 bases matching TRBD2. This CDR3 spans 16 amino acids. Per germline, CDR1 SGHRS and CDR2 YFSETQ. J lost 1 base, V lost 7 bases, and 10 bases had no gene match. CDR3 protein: CASSVGAGGGTDTQYF. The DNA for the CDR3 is TGCGCCAGCTCCGTTGGGGCGGGAGGGGGCACAGATACGCAGTATTTT.

The CDR3 sequence: CASSQDTSGHFYNEQFF. The CDR3 nucleotides are TGTGCCAGCAGCCAGGATACTAGCGGACACTTCTACAATGAGCAGTTCTTC. This chain links TRBV14 with TRBJ2-1; TRBD2 matches at 8 bases. V was pared by 3 bases and J by 3 bases, with 10 bases of the junction left unmatched. Per the germline V gene, CDR1 is SGHDN and CDR2 is FVKESK. The CDR3 runs 17 residues.

The CDR3 sequence: CASSSGLANTGELFF. CDR3 sequence (DNA): TGTGCCAGTAGTTCGGGACTAGCGAACACCGGGGAGCTGTTTTTT. The rearrangement links TRBV19 to TRBJ2-2; 8 bases line up with TRBD2. The germline V gene has CDR1 LNHDA and CDR2 SQIVND (reference sequence). The CDR3 contains 15 residues. Trimming removed 5 bases from V and 0 bases from J; junction bases left unmatched: 2.

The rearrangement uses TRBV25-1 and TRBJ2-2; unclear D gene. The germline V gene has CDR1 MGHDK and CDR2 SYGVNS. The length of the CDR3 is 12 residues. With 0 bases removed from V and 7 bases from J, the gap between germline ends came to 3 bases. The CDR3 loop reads CASSEYGGELFF. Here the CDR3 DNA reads TGTGCCAGCAGTGAATACGGCGGGGAGCTGTTTTTT.

The CDR3 reads CASSVDRGSYGYTF. DNA for the CDR3: TGTGCCAGCAGCGTAGATCGGGGGTCATATGGCTACACCTTC. The V gene is TRBV9, the J gene TRBJ1-2; weak D call: TRBD1 (5 bases). This CDR3 is 14 amino acids long. Germline V gene data show CDR1 as SGDLS and CDR2 as YYNGEE. The V end lost 0 bases, the J end lost 5 bases, and 11 bases lay between the germline ends.

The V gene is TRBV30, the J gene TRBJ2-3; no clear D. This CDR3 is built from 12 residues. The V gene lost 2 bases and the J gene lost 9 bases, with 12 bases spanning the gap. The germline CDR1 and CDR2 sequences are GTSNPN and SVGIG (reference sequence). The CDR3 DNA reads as TGTGCCTGGAGTCGAGGAAGCGACACGCAGTATTTT. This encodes CAWSRGSDTQYF.

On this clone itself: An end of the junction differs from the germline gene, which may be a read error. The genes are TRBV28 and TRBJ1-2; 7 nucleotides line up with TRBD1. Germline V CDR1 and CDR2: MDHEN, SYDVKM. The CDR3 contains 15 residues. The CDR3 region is CASRLSTGTAYGYTF. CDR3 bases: TGTGCCAGCAGGTTATCCACCGGGACAGCTTATGGCTACACCTTC.

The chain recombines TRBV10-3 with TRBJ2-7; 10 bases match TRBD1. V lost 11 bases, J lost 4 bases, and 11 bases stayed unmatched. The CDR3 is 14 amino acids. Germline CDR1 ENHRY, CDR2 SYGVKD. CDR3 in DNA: TGTGCCGCCCGTACCGGGACAGGGGAATACGAGCAGTACTTC. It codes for CAARTGTGEYEQYF.

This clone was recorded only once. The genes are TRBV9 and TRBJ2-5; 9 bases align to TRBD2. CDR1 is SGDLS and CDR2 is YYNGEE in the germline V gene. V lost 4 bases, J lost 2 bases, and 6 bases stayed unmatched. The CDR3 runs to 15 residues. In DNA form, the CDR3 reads TGTGCCAGCAGCCCCCGGACTAGCGTGCAAGAGACCCAGTACTTC. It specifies CASSPRTSVQETQYF. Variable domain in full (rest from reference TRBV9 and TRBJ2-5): DSGVTQTPKHLITATGQRVTLRCSPRSGDLSVYWYQQSLDQGLQFLIQYYNGEERAKGNILERFSAQQFPDLHSELNLSSLELGDSALYFCASSPRTSVQETQYFGPGTRLLVL.

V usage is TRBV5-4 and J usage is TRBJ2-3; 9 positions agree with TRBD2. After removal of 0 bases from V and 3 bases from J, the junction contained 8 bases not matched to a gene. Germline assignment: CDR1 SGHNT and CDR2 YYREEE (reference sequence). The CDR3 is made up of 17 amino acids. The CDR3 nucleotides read TGTGCCAGCAGCTTGGGTAGCGGGAGCTTCAAGACAGATACGCAGTATTTT. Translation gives CASSLGSGSFKTDTQYF.

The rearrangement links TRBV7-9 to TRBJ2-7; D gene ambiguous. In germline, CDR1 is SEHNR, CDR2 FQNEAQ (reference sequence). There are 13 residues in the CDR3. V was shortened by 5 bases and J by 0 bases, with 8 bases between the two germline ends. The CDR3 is CASSPQSSYEQYF. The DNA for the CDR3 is TGTGCCAGCAGCCCACAGAGCTCCTACGAGCAGTACTTC. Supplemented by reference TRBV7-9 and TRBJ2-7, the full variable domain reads DTGVSQNPRHKITKRGQNVTFRCDPISEHNRLYWYRQTLGQGPEFLTYFQNEAQLEKSRLLSDRFSAERPKGSFSTLEIQRTEQGDSAMYLCASSPQSSYEQYFGPGTRLTVT.

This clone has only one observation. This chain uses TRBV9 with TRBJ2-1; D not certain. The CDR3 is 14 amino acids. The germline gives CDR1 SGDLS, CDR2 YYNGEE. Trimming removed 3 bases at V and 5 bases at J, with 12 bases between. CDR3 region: CASSAPAGHNEQFF. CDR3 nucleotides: TGTGCCAGCAGCGCCCCAGCTGGGCACAATGAGCAGTTCTTC.

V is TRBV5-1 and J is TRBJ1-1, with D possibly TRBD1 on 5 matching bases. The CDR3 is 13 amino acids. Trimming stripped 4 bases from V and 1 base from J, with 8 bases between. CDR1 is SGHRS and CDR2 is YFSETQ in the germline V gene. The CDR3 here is CASSRTSNTEAFF. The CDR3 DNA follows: TGCGCCAGCAGCCGGACATCGAACACTGAAGCTTTCTTT.

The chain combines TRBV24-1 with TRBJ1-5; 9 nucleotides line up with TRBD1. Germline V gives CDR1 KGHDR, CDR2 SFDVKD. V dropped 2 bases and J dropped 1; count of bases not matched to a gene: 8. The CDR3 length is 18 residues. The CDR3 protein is CATSDSRGQGRSNQPQHF. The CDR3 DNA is TGTGCCACCAGTGATTCCCGGGGACAGGGTAGGAGCAATCAGCCCCAGCATTTT.

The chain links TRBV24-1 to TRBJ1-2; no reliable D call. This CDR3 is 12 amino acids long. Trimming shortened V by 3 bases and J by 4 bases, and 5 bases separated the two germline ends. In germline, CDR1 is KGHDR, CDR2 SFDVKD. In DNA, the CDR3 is TGTGCCACCAGTGATATTAGCTATGGCTACACCTTC. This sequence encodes CATSDISYGYTF.